Listed below are T cell receptor beta chains from one sample, sequenced in a study of blood T cells in healthy people across ages. TCRdb re-derived calls from the 5' RACE reads in MiXCR, one entry per CDR3 protein. The sample contains approximately 2,000,000 distinct CDR3 sequences, about two fifths of which appear only once. The material sequenced was blood. The receptors were sampled from a human donor in good health. Each CDR3 is given with its conserved first and last residue. D genes are given only for firm matches. A row's size may be missing; if present it is once, few, many or a size class.

abundance: .
v_gene: TRBV20-1
j_gene: TRBJ2-4
d_gene: .
CDR3aa: CSAWRTGTQYF
CDR3nt: TGCAGTGCTTGGCGGACCGGGACTCAGTACTTC

abundance: few
v_gene: TRBV20-1
j_gene: TRBJ2-3
d_gene: .
CDR3aa: CSASKDSTDTQYF
CDR3nt: TGCAGTGCTAGTAAGGATAGCACAGATACGCAGTATTTT

abundance: .
v_gene: TRBV7-2
j_gene: TRBJ1-1
d_gene: .
CDR3aa: CASSPYSEAFF
CDR3nt: TGTGCCAGCAGCCCATACAGTGAAGCTTTCTTT

abundance: few
v_gene: TRBV20-1
j_gene: TRBJ1-4
d_gene: .
CDR3aa: CSASEQGYNEKLFF
CDR3nt: TGCAGTGCTAGTGAACAGGGCTATAATGAAAAACTGTTTTTT

abundance: .
v_gene: TRBV10-3
j_gene: TRBJ2-7
d_gene: .
CDR3aa: CAINTVGRSSYEQYF
CDR3nt: TGTGCCATCAATACAGTCGGTCGAAGCTCCTACGAGCAGTACTTC

abundance: .
v_gene: TRBV2
j_gene: TRBJ1-2
d_gene: .
CDR3aa: CASSEGEEVYGYTF
CDR3nt: TGTGCCAGCAGTGAAGGGGAAGAGGTCTATGGCTACACCTTC

abundance: .
v_gene: TRBV3-1
j_gene: TRBJ1-2
d_gene: .
CDR3aa: CASSQGEHGYTF
CDR3nt: TGTGCCAGCAGCCAAGGCGAACATGGCTACACCTTC

abundance: few
v_gene: TRBV19
j_gene: TRBJ1-2
d_gene: TRBD1
CDR3aa: CASRTGHYGYTF
CDR3nt: TGTGCCAGCAGGACAGGACACTATGGCTACACCTTC

abundance: .
v_gene: TRBV5-1
j_gene: TRBJ2-5
d_gene: .
CDR3aa: CASSSMGAEGTQYF
CDR3nt: TGCGCCAGCAGCTCTATGGGTGCCGAAGGGACCCAGTACTTC

abundance: many
v_gene: TRBV4-1
j_gene: TRBJ2-3
d_gene: .
CDR3aa: CASSPLDSLLTDTQYF
CDR3nt: TGCGCCAGCAGCCCCCTGGACAGTCTACTCACAGATACGCAGTATTTT

abundance: .
v_gene: TRBV7-7
j_gene: TRBJ2-1
d_gene: TRBD2
CDR3aa: CASSSLGEGNEQFF
CDR3nt: TGTGCTAGCAGCTCTCTCGGGGAGGGAAATGAGCAGTTCTTC

abundance: once
v_gene: TRBV10-3
j_gene: TRBJ2-7
d_gene: .
CDR3aa: CAISAPGTQSTYEQYF
CDR3nt: TGTGCCATCTCTGCTCCCGGGACCCAGTCCACCTACGAGCAGTACTTC

abundance: few
v_gene: TRBV11-3
j_gene: TRBJ1-1
d_gene: .
CDR3aa: CASSPLKFGPKTEAFF
CDR3nt: TGTGCCAGCAGCCCTCTGAAATTTGGGCCAAAGACTGAAGCTTTCTTT

abundance: few
v_gene: TRBV18
j_gene: TRBJ1-1
d_gene: .
CDR3aa: CASSYTTEAFF
CDR3nt: TGTGCCAGCTCATACACCACTGAAGCTTTCTTT

abundance: few
v_gene: TRBV20-1
j_gene: TRBJ2-5
d_gene: TRBD2
CDR3aa: CSARGLLAGRQETQYF
CDR3nt: TGCAGTGCTAGAGGCCTACTAGCGGGGAGACAAGAGACCCAGTACTTC

abundance: many
v_gene: TRBV7-9
j_gene: TRBJ2-1
d_gene: .
CDR3aa: CASSLKVEQFF
CDR3nt: TGTGCCAGCAGCTTAAAGGTTGAGCAGTTCTTC

abundance: .
v_gene: TRBV20-1
j_gene: TRBJ2-1
d_gene: TRBD1
CDR3aa: CSALRIQGAFTYNEQFF
CDR3nt: TGCAGTGCCCTGAGGATACAGGGGGCGTTCACCTACAATGAGCAGTTCTTC

abundance: .
v_gene: TRBV7-3
j_gene: TRBJ2-3
d_gene: TRBD1
CDR3aa: CASNLGDRDWTDTQYF
CDR3nt: TGTGCCAGCAACCTAGGGGACAGGGATTGGACAGATACGCAGTATTTT

abundance: .
v_gene: TRBV5-6
j_gene: TRBJ1-6
d_gene: .
CDR3aa: CASSFNSGGVSPLHF
CDR3nt: TGCGCCAGCAGCTTCAATAGCGGGGGGGTCTCACCCCTCCACTTT

abundance: once
v_gene: TRBV4-2
j_gene: TRBJ1-3
d_gene: .
CDR3aa: CASSPQGDGNTIYF
CDR3nt: TGTGCCAGCAGCCCCCAGGGCGACGGAAACACCATATATTTT

abundance: .
v_gene: TRBV20-1
j_gene: TRBJ2-1
d_gene: .
CDR3aa: CSATGTLNNEQFF
CDR3nt: TGCAGTGCTACCGGGACACTAAACAATGAGCAGTTCTTC

abundance: .
v_gene: TRBV6-1
j_gene: TRBJ2-5
d_gene: .
CDR3aa: CASSDRDLLKGQYF
CDR3nt: TGTGCCAGCAGTGACCGGGACCTACTAAAAGGCCAGTACTTC

abundance: .
v_gene: TRBV6-7
j_gene: TRBJ2-3
d_gene: .
CDR3aa: CASSDGGPRGTDTQYF
CDR3nt: TGTGCCAGCAGCGACGGGGGGCCCCGTGGCACAGATACGCAGTATTTT

abundance: few
v_gene: TRBV6-5
j_gene: TRBJ1-2
d_gene: TRBD1
CDR3aa: CASSRTGEGLYGYTF
CDR3nt: TGTGCCAGCAGTCGGACAGGGGAAGGGCTCTATGGCTACACCTTC

abundance: .
v_gene: TRBV5-1
j_gene: TRBJ2-1
d_gene: TRBD2
CDR3aa: CASSARNEGLAGGDEQFF
CDR3nt: TGCGCCAGCAGCGCAAGAAACGAGGGACTAGCGGGGGGCGATGAGCAGTTCTTC

abundance: .
v_gene: TRBV5-1
j_gene: TRBJ1-1
d_gene: .
CDR3aa: CASSFNQGTEAFF
CDR3nt: TGCGCCAGCAGCTTCAATCAGGGCACTGAAGCTTTCTTT

abundance: .
v_gene: TRBV12-3/TRBV12-4
j_gene: TRBJ1-6
d_gene: .
CDR3aa: CASSTQGSGSPLHF
CDR3nt: TGTGCCAGCAGTACCCAGGGTTCAGGGTCACCCCTCCACTTT

abundance: .
v_gene: TRBV7-9
j_gene: TRBJ2-1
d_gene: .
CDR3aa: CASRAGLEGHNEQFF
CDR3nt: TGTGCCAGCAGGGCGGGGTTGGAGGGACACAATGAGCAGTTCTTC

abundance: few
v_gene: TRBV2
j_gene: TRBJ2-5
d_gene: .
CDR3aa: CASNLRRDLETQYF
CDR3nt: TGTGCCAGCAATTTACGGCGGGACCTAGAGACCCAGTACTTC

abundance: few
v_gene: TRBV5-1
j_gene: TRBJ1-2
d_gene: .
CDR3aa: CASSLEEGGYGYTF
CDR3nt: TGCGCCAGCAGCTTGGAGGAAGGAGGCTATGGCTACACCTTC

abundance: .
v_gene: TRBV4-1
j_gene: TRBJ2-1
d_gene: .
CDR3aa: CASSQGYLGADNEQFF
CDR3nt: TGCGCCAGCAGCCAAGGGTATTTGGGGGCTGACAATGAGCAGTTCTTC

abundance: .
v_gene: TRBV11-2
j_gene: TRBJ2-7
d_gene: TRBD1
CDR3aa: CASSLDRGRVAYF
CDR3nt: TGTGCCAGCAGCTTAGACAGGGGGCGAGTCGCGTACTTC

abundance: few
v_gene: TRBV20-1
j_gene: TRBJ2-3
d_gene: .
CDR3aa: CSAGAPTITDTQYF
CDR3nt: TGCAGTGCTGGCGCGCCTACTATCACAGATACGCAGTATTTT

abundance: .
v_gene: TRBV24-1
j_gene: TRBJ1-2
d_gene: .
CDR3aa: CATSDFGGHGYTF
CDR3nt: TGTGCCACCAGTGATTTCGGAGGGCATGGCTACACCTTC

abundance: few
v_gene: TRBV12-5
j_gene: TRBJ1-3
d_gene: TRBD1
CDR3aa: CASGRQGLDTIYF
CDR3nt: TGTGCTAGTGGCCGACAGGGGTTAGACACCATATATTTT

abundance: few
v_gene: TRBV7-3
j_gene: TRBJ1-4
d_gene: .
CDR3aa: CASSLTGGYNEKLFF
CDR3nt: TGTGCCAGCAGCTTAACTGGAGGTTATAATGAAAAACTGTTTTTT

abundance: .
v_gene: TRBV10-3
j_gene: TRBJ2-5
d_gene: .
CDR3aa: CAITSSERPGTQYF
CDR3nt: TGTGCCATCACCTCCTCGGAACGACCAGGGACCCAGTACTTC

abundance: few
v_gene: TRBV5-4
j_gene: TRBJ2-1
d_gene: .
CDR3aa: CASSLGTTANNEQFF
CDR3nt: TGTGCCAGCAGCTTGGGTACAACAGCAAACAATGAGCAGTTCTTC

abundance: .
v_gene: TRBV6-2/TRBV6-3
j_gene: TRBJ1-5
d_gene: TRBD1
CDR3aa: CASSYPTGDSGQPQHF
CDR3nt: TGTGCCAGCAGTTACCCCACAGGGGACTCGGGTCAGCCCCAGCATTTT

abundance: .
v_gene: TRBV20-1
j_gene: TRBJ2-1
d_gene: .
CDR3aa: CSVEGGPIIGYNEQFF
CDR3nt: TGCAGTGTGGAGGGGGGACCTATCATAGGCTACAATGAGCAGTTCTTC

abundance: few
v_gene: TRBV5-1
j_gene: TRBJ2-5
d_gene: TRBD1
CDR3aa: CASSSGQVEETQYF
CDR3nt: TGCGCCAGCAGCTCGGGACAGGTTGAGGAGACCCAGTACTTC

abundance: .
v_gene: TRBV10-3
j_gene: TRBJ2-2
d_gene: .
CDR3aa: CAISGGAGDTGELFF
CDR3nt: TGTGCCATCAGTGGAGGGGCAGGGGACACCGGGGAGCTGTTTTTT